This T cell receptor beta chain was obtained from a study of blood T cell repertoires in COVID-19. Study summary: COVID-19 samples from acute and convalescent phases originated in the United States, Italy and Spain.

Germline V gene data show CDR1 as SNHLY and CDR2 as FYNNEI. CDR3 length: 16 amino acids. V was trimmed by 6 bases and J by 0 bases, leaving 16 bases between them. Seattle enrolled patients during active infection and tracked them longitudinally. Per the study methods: Nucleated cell counts were estimated from reference gene primer amplification. The method was immunoSEQ multiplex PCR; TCRdb's version includes in-frame clones alone and lacks a portion of them. V, J and clone size derive from that table, while D and trimming were established from the DNA sequence. The sample contains roughly 200,000 clones, roughly 88% of which appear only once.

Input material: peripheral blood. The gene calls are TRBV2 and TRBJ2-3, with D unresolved. This clonotype was sampled from a man in his fifties with COVID-19, enrolled during active disease. CDR3 residues: CASRGQVLSSTDTQYF. Written as DNA, the CDR3 is TGTGCCAGCAGGGGCCAGGTCCTTTCTAGCACAGATACGCAGTATTTT.